This passage covers 4 T cell receptor beta chains from one sample sequenced in a study of T cells in women clearing cervical HPV infection. Clones were sequenced by immunoSEQ multiplex PCR, and TCRdb holds only the in-frame ones, with some missing. With tens of thousands of clones in the sample, the ten largest clones hold roughly 5%. The sequenced sample consisted of blood buffy coat. Source of these receptors: a woman aged 18 to 75 with a cervical HPV16 infection that either progressed to CIN3+ or cleared (not recorded which).

Remarks on this clone: The CDR3 end falls 3 residues outside the read, so it is completed with the germline J gene. V gene TRBV5-4 combines with J gene TRBJ1-3; weak D call: TRBD1 (5 bases). This CDR3 comprises 14 residues. Germline assignment: CDR1 SGHNT and CDR2 YYREEE (reference sequence). With 3 bases removed from V and 4 bases from J, the gap between germline ends came to 11 bases. This CDR3 reads CASSSGLLGNTIYF. CDR3 bases read: TGTGCCAGCAGCTCGGGACTTCTCGGAAACACC.

Points on this clone: The read terminates 3 residues ahead of where the CDR3 ends, so the germline J gene completes it. The rearrangement joins TRBV28 to TRBJ2-3; D remains unclear. The germline CDR1 and CDR2 sequences are MDHEN and SYDVKM. Deletions cut 2 bases from V and 6 bases from J, with 12 bases between. The CDR3 has 14 residues. The DNA read from the CDR3 is TGTGCCAGCAGTTTAGGCAGAAACGAGGATACG. Translating it yields CASSLGRNEDT. The whole CDR3 sequence reads CASSLGRNEDTQYF.

About this clone: The read ends 3 residues shy of where the CDR3 ends; the end is completed using the germline J gene. V and J are TRBV12-5 and TRBJ1-3; perhaps TRBD1 as D (5 bases). CDR1 and CDR2 (germline): LGHNT, FRNRAP. The germline V and J ends were trimmed by 1 base and 4 bases, with 11 bases remaining between them. This CDR3 has 15 amino acids. Partial CDR3 DNA: TGTGCTAGTGGTTTGGGGGGACTAGGGGGAAACACC. Protein sequence: CASGLGGLGGNT. In full, the CDR3 is CASGLGGLGGNTIYF.

Details on this clone: Read sequence stops 3 residues before the CDR3 end, and the germline J gene provides the missing end. The J gene is TRBJ2-1, the V gene TRBV7-9; 11 nucleotides align to TRBD2. The CDR3 spans 15 residues. From germline, CDR1 is SEHNR and CDR2 FQNEAQ (reference sequence). With V trimmed by 4 bases and J by 8 bases, 7 bases remained unmatched. This chain's CDR3 is CASSSTSGDVDEQFF. The sequenced part of the CDR3 DNA is TGTGCCAGCAGCTCGACTAGCGGGGATGTGGATGAG.